Presented here are 18 T cell receptor beta chains from one specimen sequenced in a study of cytomegalovirus exposure and HLA in healthy donors. The PCR contained 60 Vbeta and 13 Jbeta primers. TCRdb keeps only in-frame clones here, not all; method: immunoSEQ multiplex PCR. The table records about 130,000 clones, about 80% of them present only once. The sequencing sample was made of PBMCs. The receptors originated from a man in his forties or fifties in good health and CMV-seronegative.

This CDR3 is CASSLATSGGYEQYF. CDR3 coding DNA: TGTGCCAGCAGCTTGGCCACTAGCGGGGGGTACGAGCAGTACTTC. V gene TRBV5-6 combines with J gene TRBJ2-5; 12 bases are a match to TRBD2. TRBJ2-7 matches the DNA end more closely, so the J call is doubtful. This CDR3 region has 15 residues. Germline V gene sequence: CDR1 SGHDT, CDR2 YYEEEE.

The V call is TRBV5-4, the J call TRBJ2-7; the D gene is possibly TRBD1 (6 bases). CDR1 is SGHNT and CDR2 is YYREEE in the germline V gene (reference sequence). The V end was cut by 4 bases, the J end by 4 bases, with 9 bases between. This CDR3 contains 12 residues. The CDR3 DNA reads TGTGCCAGCAGCAAGGACAGTTACGAGCAGTACTTC. As protein: CASSKDSYEQYF.

J is TRBJ2-2 and V is TRBV7-9, with a weak D call TRBD2 (6 bases). This CDR3 is 15 amino acids long. Germline lookup yields CDR1 SEHNR and CDR2 FQNEAQ (reference sequence). Trimming cost V 1 base and J 0 bases, with 6 bases left between them. CDR3 region: CASSLGGANTGELFF. The CDR3 region has the DNA TGTGCCAGCAGCTTAGGGGGGGCGAACACCGGGGAGCTGTTTTTT.

The chain has TRBV7-3 and TRBJ2-1; tentatively, D is TRBD1 (6 bases). Germline lookup yields CDR1 SGHTA and CDR2 FQGTGA. V gave up 5 bases and J gave up 10 bases, with 12 bases separating them. The CDR3 sequence is 12 residues long. The CDR3 sequence: CASSPAQGEQFF. In DNA, the CDR3 is TGTGCCAGCAGCCCCGCCCAGGGGGAGCAGTTCTTC.

The chain recombines TRBV15 with TRBJ2-7, with TRBD2 as a possible D gene (6 bases). V lost 5 bases and J lost 2, with 13 bases in between. CDR3 length: 14 residues. Germline V gives CDR1 LNHNV, CDR2 YYDKDF (reference sequence). As DNA, the CDR3 is TGTGCCACCAGCTCCATATCGGGGGCCTACGAGCAGTACTTC. It encodes CATSSISGAYEQYF.

The V call is TRBV4-1, the J call TRBJ2-4; D might be TRBD2 (5 bases). The CDR3 has 17 residues. Trimming pared 1 base from V and 2 bases from J, leaving 15 bases between. Germline V gene lookup returns CDR1 MGHRA and CDR2 YSYEKL. The CDR3 protein is CASSQVGRGPTKNIQYF. DNA for the CDR3: TGCGCCAGCAGCCAAGTAGGAAGAGGGCCTACCAAAAACATTCAGTACTTC.

The chain links TRBV28 to TRBJ1-5; 8 bases are a match to TRBD1. Germline CDR1 MDHEN, CDR2 SYDVKM. Trimming cost V 5 bases and J 1 base; bases outside gene matches: 13. The CDR3 has 18 amino acids. The CDR3 DNA reads as TGTGCCAGCAGTCCAAATAAATGGCGGACAGGGAGCAATCAGCCCCAGCATTTT. Its translation is CASSPNKWRTGSNQPQHF.

The V call is TRBV6-5, the J call TRBJ2-7; the match to TRBD1 covers 7 bases. CDR1 MNHEY and CDR2 SVGAGI come from the germline V gene. Trimming at V came to 6 bases and at J to 0 bases, leaving 2 bases not matched to a gene. The length of the CDR3 is 13 residues. CDR3 residues: CASRGDSSYEQYF. For the CDR3, the DNA is TGTGCCAGCAGAGGGGACAGCTCCTACGAGCAGTACTTC.

Here the CDR3 DNA reads TGTGCCAGCAGCCCTACAGGGGTGGCCTCCGGCTACACCTTC. Translation: CASSPTGVASGYTF. This sequence joins TRBV6-5 and TRBJ1-2; TRBD1 aligns across 7 bases. The CDR3 runs to 14 residues. J gave up 8 bases and V 6 bases, and 12 bases lay outside the gene matches. Germline V lookup: CDR1 MNHEY, CDR2 SVGAGI.

The chain links TRBV27 to TRBJ1-4; TRBD1 might be the D (6 bases). The V gene's germline CDR1 is MNHEY and CDR2 SMNVEV (reference sequence). V lost 7 bases and J lost 7, with 13 bases in between. The CDR3 length is 13 residues. CDR3: CASTGIRGEKLFF. CDR3 sequence (DNA): TGTGCCAGCACAGGGATCAGGGGTGAAAAACTGTTTTTT.

The chain uses TRBV18 and TRBJ1-5, with no clear D. This CDR3 has 14 amino acids. The V end was cut by 3 bases, the J end by 6 bases, with 12 bases between. Germline V gives CDR1 KGHSH, CDR2 LQKENI. CDR3: CASSPMSAGQPQHF. The CDR3 DNA reads TGTGCCAGCTCACCGATGAGTGCGGGTCAGCCCCAGCATTTT.

The V and J genes are TRBV28 and TRBJ2-5, with TRBD1 identical over 10 bases. The V segment lost 8 bases and the J segment 5 bases; nucleotides outside the gene matches: 5. Germline assignment: CDR1 MDHEN and CDR2 SYDVKM. The CDR3 loop spans 13 amino acids. The CDR3 protein is CASRPGQGETQYF. The CDR3 DNA reads TGTGCCAGCCGCCCGGGACAGGGGGAGACCCAGTACTTC.

The rearrangement joins TRBV10-3 to TRBJ2-5; D ambiguous. The end of the DNA fits TRBJ2-7 better, so the J call may be wrong. The germline V gene has CDR1 ENHRY and CDR2 SYGVKD. This CDR3 spans 14 amino acids. This CDR3 reads CAISESMTNYEQYF. The CDR3 bases are TGTGCCATCAGTGAGTCGATGACCAACTACGAGCAGTACTTC.

This rearrangement joins TRBV11-1 to TRBJ2-7, with 9 bases identical to TRBD1. The CDR3 is 14 amino acids. Trimming removed 5 bases from V and 2 bases from J; junction bases left unmatched: 4. Germline V gene lookup returns CDR1 SGHAT and CDR2 FQDESV (reference sequence). The CDR3 bases are TGTGCCAGCAGCGTACAGGGGGCCGCCTACGAGCAGTACTTC. This translates into CASSVQGAAYEQYF. Full variable domain (missing parts from reference TRBV11-1 and TRBJ2-7): EAEVAQSPRYKITEKSQAVAFWCDPISGHATLYWYRQILGQGPELLVQFQDESVVDDSQLPKDRFSAERLKGVDSTLKIQPAELGDSAMYLCASSVQGAAYEQYFGPGTRLTVT.

This clone was recorded once. V is TRBV19 and J is TRBJ2-2, with D perhaps matching TRBD2 (6 bases). From germline, CDR1 is LNHDA and CDR2 SQIVND (reference sequence). CDR3 length: 14 residues. V gave up 4 bases and J gave up 4 bases, with 10 bases separating them. CDR3 DNA sequence: TGTGCCAGTAGTAAGTCGGGAGCCACCGGGGAGCTGTTTTTT. Translated, it gives CASSKSGATGELFF. The full variable domain, completed using reference TRBV19 and TRBJ2-2, is DGGITQSPKYLFRKEGQNVTLSCEQNLNHDAMYWYRQDPGQGLRLIYYSQIVNDFQKGDIAEGYSVSREKKESFPLTVTSAQKNPTAFYLCASSKSGATGELFFGEGSRLTVL.

This rearrangement joins TRBV2 to TRBJ2-5, with D uncertain. CDR3 length equals 14 residues. V dropped 7 bases and J dropped 0 bases, with 12 bases sitting between them. In germline, CDR1 is SNHLY, CDR2 FYNNEI. CDR3 sequence (DNA): TGTGCCAGCACGGAGTACGAGTACCAAGAGACCCAGTACTTC. It translates to CASTEYEYQETQYF.

The sample holds one count of this clone. The V call is TRBV6-5, the J call TRBJ2-1, with 9 bases matching TRBD1. Germline CDR1 MNHEY, CDR2 SVGAGI. V dropped 2 bases and J dropped 4; count of bases not matched to a gene: 3. This CDR3 is 15 amino acids long. In DNA form, the CDR3 reads TGTGCCAGCAGTTACGGCGGGACAGGGTACAATGAGCAGTTCTTC. It translates to CASSYGGTGYNEQFF.

This rearrangement joins TRBV2 to TRBJ1-2; TRBD1 is a possible D gene (6 bases). This CDR3 region has 15 residues. CDR1 SNHLY and CDR2 FYNNEI come from the germline V gene. Trimming cost V 4 bases and J 2 bases, with 14 bases left between them. The CDR3 is CASSAETGDNYGYTF. The DNA for the CDR3 is TGTGCCAGCAGTGCAGAGACAGGAGACAACTATGGCTACACCTTC.